The 20 T cell receptor beta chains listed next were all sequenced from one sample in a study of T cells in Graves' hyperthyroidism and ophthalmopathy. TCR beta CDR3 region amplification was performed from RNA transcripts. With the HTBI primer set, the TCR CDR3 went through a first round of RT-PCR. TCRdb passed the multiplex PCR reads through MiXCR, listing each CDR3 protein once. The table includes hundreds of thousands of distinct CDR3 sequences, 15% to 17% detected once. Sequences were obtained from blood. The receptors here all came from a woman aged 18-29 years with Graves' hyperthyroidism.

This clonotype has a count of ten or more. This chain uses TRBV12-3 or TRBV12-4 with TRBJ2-1; D may be TRBD2 (6 bases). CDR3 size: 14 residues. V lost 5 bases, J lost 7 bases, and 15 bases lay in between. CDR3 loop: CASSQGGGRNEQFF. CDR3 bases: TGTGCCAGCAGTCAAGGTGGGGGGAGAAATGAGCAGTTCTTC.

About this clonotype itself: This could be a read error, since a much larger clone is one nucleotide away. The conserved phenylalanine or tryptophan is not found at the CDR3 terminus, so this likely reflects a read error. The rearrangement links TRBV11-2 to TRBJ2-2; 9 positions match TRBD1. Germline CDR1 is SGHAT and CDR2 is FQNNGV. CDR3 length: 16 amino acids. Unmatched junction bases numbered 11, after V lost 6 bases and J lost 6 bases. The CDR3 nucleotides are TGTGCCAGCAGACGACCGGGACAGGGAATCCCCGGGGAGCTGTTTTTG. It is translated as CASRRPGQGIPGELFL.

This clonotype was observed a handful of times. The V gene is TRBV29-1, the J gene TRBJ2-1; no definite D call. Germline V gene lookup returns CDR1 SQVTM and CDR2 ANQGSEA. The CDR3 has 11 residues. Trimming removed 6 bases from V and 5 bases from J, with 8 bases in between. The CDR3 DNA is TGCAGCGTCACGAGTGACAATGAGCAGTTCTTC. Residues: CSVTSDNEQFF.

This clonotype was seen only a few times. The chain links TRBV7-9 to TRBJ1-1; D remains ambiguous. Germline lookup yields CDR1 SEHNR and CDR2 FQNEAQ (reference sequence). V was trimmed by 2 bases and J by 1 base, leaving 11 bases between them. The CDR3 has 15 amino acids. CDR3 loop: CASSLWKNRNTEAFF. For the CDR3, the DNA is TGTGCCAGCAGCTTATGGAAGAACCGGAACACTGAAGCTTTCTTT.

The sample holds many counts of this clonotype. The V call is TRBV7-9, the J call TRBJ2-1; D perhaps matches TRBD1 (6 bases). Trimming took 5 bases from V and 5 from J, leaving 10 bases between them. The germline gives CDR1 SEHNR, CDR2 FQNEAQ (reference sequence). The CDR3 consists of 13 residues. The CDR3 sequence is CASSRDNNNEQFF. CDR3 DNA: TGTGCCAGCAGCAGGGACAACAACAATGAGCAGTTCTTC.

The chain carries TRBV19 and TRBJ1-6, with 7 bases lining up with TRBD1. CDR3 length: 15 residues. Germline loops: CDR1 LNHDA, CDR2 SQIVND (reference sequence). J was trimmed by 10 bases and V by 8 bases; bases with no gene match: 14. The CDR3 DNA reads as TGTGCCAGTGGATTACAGGGGAATAACCGGTCACCCCTCCACTTT. It encodes CASGLQGNNRSPLHF.

This rearrangement joins TRBV12-3 or TRBV12-4 to TRBJ1-1, with D possibly TRBD1 on 6 matching bases. Between the trimmed V and J ends, which lost 10 bases and 8 bases, there was a span of 11 bases. There are 10 residues in the CDR3. CDR3 sequence (DNA): TGTGCCACCTCGGGGGCCGAAGCTTTCTTT. Translation: CATSGAEAFF.

V gene TRBV9 combines with J gene TRBJ2-2; D is tentatively TRBD1 or TRBD2 (7 bases each). Deletions cut 6 bases from V and 0 bases from J, with 18 bases between. The CDR3 contains 17 residues. Germline CDR1 reads SGDLS; CDR2 reads YYNGEE. CDR3 amino acids: CASNFGGTAANTGELFF. The DNA for the CDR3 is TGTGCCAGCAATTTCGGGGGGACAGCAGCGAACACCGGGGAGCTGTTTTTT.

V and J are TRBV5-4 and TRBJ2-3; 7 bases match TRBD1. The CDR3 is made up of 16 amino acids. V lost 4 bases to trimming and J lost 0 bases; unmatched junction nucleotides: 8. Germline CDR1 and CDR2: SGHNT and YYREEE (reference sequence). The CDR3 DNA follows: TGTGCCAGCAGCCTAGAAAGGACAGGAAGCACAGATACGCAGTATTTT. Its translation: CASSLERTGSTDTQYF.

This clonotype has ten or more counts. V usage is TRBV20-1 and J usage is TRBJ1-1, with 7 nucleotides matching TRBD1. CDR1 and CDR2 (germline): DFQATT, SNEGSKA (reference sequence). The CDR3 runs to 13 residues. Trimming cost V 4 bases and J 6 bases; bases outside gene matches: 8. DNA of the CDR3: TGCAGTGCTAAGCAGACAGGGTATGCTGAAGCTTTCTTT. It specifies CSAKQTGYAEAFF.

Many counts were recorded for this clonotype. The chain recombines TRBV7-9 with TRBJ1-2, with D hard to call. The germline gives CDR1 SEHNR, CDR2 FQNEAQ (reference sequence). Trimming removed 5 bases at V and 4 bases at J, with 11 bases between. The CDR3 extends over 13 amino acids. CDR3 sequence (DNA): TGTGCCAGCAGCGGTGTAGGGCCCTATGGCTACACCTTC. This sequence encodes CASSGVGPYGYTF.

There are a few counts of this clonotype. In nucleotides, the CDR3 is TGTGCCAGCAGCAATCGCCCGGGGGGCTCCTACAATGAGCAGTTCTTC. Translating it yields CASSNRPGGSYNEQFF. The rearrangement uses TRBV5-4 and TRBJ2-1; 7 bases map to TRBD2. The CDR3 has 16 residues. Germline CDR1 is SGHNT and CDR2 is YYREEE (reference sequence). V trimming: 4 bases; J trimming: 0 bases; junction bases outside the gene matches: 7.

This clonotype appeared a few times. This chain links TRBV6-1 with TRBJ1-1, with D unresolved. Trimming took off 10 bases at V and 4 bases at J, with 16 bases between the two ends. CDR1 is MNHNS, CDR2 SASEGT, per germline. This CDR3 region has 13 residues. In DNA form, the CDR3 reads TGTGCCACTCTGCGACGGGAGGGCACTGAAGCTTTCTTT. This codes for CATLRREGTEAFF.

In this sample, this clonotype turned up many times. The chain is built from TRBV27 and TRBJ2-5, with 7 bases aligning to TRBD1. Germline loops: CDR1 MNHEY, CDR2 SMNVEV (reference sequence). The trim removed 1 base at V and 2 bases at J, leaving 1 base unmatched. The length of the CDR3 is 14 residues. The CDR3 bases are TGTGCCAGCAGTTTATTGGGACAGCAAGAGACCCAGTACTTC. Protein: CASSLLGQQETQYF.

In this sample, this clonotype turned up many times. The V gene is TRBV2, the J gene TRBJ2-7, with a weak D call TRBD1 (6 bases). The germline V gene has CDR1 SNHLY and CDR2 FYNNEI. The CDR3 extends over 13 amino acids. V lost 5 bases to trimming and J lost 2 bases, with 10 bases between them. The chain's CDR3 is CASSRDKPYEQYF. CDR3 in DNA: TGTGCCAGCAGTAGGGACAAACCCTACGAGCAGTACTTC.

V is TRBV7-8 and J is TRBJ2-3, with D tentatively TRBD2 (5 bases). Trimming stripped 7 bases from V and 5 bases from J, with 13 bases between. This CDR3 comprises 13 residues. Germline V gene lookup returns CDR1 SGHVS and CDR2 FQNEAQ. CDR3 sequence: CASKEAWVDTQYF. In nucleotides, the CDR3 is TGTGCCAGCAAGGAGGCTTGGGTAGATACGCAGTATTTT.

This clonotype was seen only a few times. The chain's CDR3 is CASSPRSGRLGEQFF. Here the CDR3 DNA reads TGTGCCAGCAGTCCGCGTAGCGGGAGGTTGGGTGAGCAGTTCTTC. The chain joins TRBV27 to TRBJ2-1, with TRBD2 matching 10 bases. Trimming took 5 bases from V and 9 from J; bases not matched to a gene: 10. In germline, CDR1 is MNHEY, CDR2 SMNVEV (reference sequence). There are 15 residues in the CDR3.

V and J are TRBV12-3 or TRBV12-4 and TRBJ1-3, with D uncertain. V was shortened by 3 bases and J by 0 bases, with 9 bases between the two germline ends. The length of the CDR3 is 15 residues. The CDR3 nucleotides read TGTGCCAGCAGTTTGCCCAGGTACTCTGGAAACACCATATATTTT. Translated: CASSLPRYSGNTIYF.

V and J are TRBV3-1 and TRBJ2-7, with D perhaps matching TRBD2 (7 bases). V dropped 4 bases and J dropped 7 bases, with 20 bases sitting between them. The CDR3 extends over 15 amino acids. From germline, CDR1 is LGHDT and CDR2 YNNKEL (reference sequence). The CDR3 DNA follows: TGTGCCAGCAGCCCCCGGGCCGGGGGGCTTGGGGAGCAGTACTTC. This encodes CASSPRAGGLGEQYF.

Ten or more counts support this clonotype. The chain carries TRBV7-3 and TRBJ2-2, with TRBD2 as a possible D gene (5 bases). Germline V gives CDR1 SGHTA, CDR2 FQGTGA. V lost 8 bases and J lost 6, with 13 bases in between. The CDR3 is 13 residues long. The CDR3 loop reads CASGSGNSGELFF. In DNA form, the CDR3 reads TGTGCCAGCGGCTCGGGGAATTCCGGGGAGCTGTTTTTT.